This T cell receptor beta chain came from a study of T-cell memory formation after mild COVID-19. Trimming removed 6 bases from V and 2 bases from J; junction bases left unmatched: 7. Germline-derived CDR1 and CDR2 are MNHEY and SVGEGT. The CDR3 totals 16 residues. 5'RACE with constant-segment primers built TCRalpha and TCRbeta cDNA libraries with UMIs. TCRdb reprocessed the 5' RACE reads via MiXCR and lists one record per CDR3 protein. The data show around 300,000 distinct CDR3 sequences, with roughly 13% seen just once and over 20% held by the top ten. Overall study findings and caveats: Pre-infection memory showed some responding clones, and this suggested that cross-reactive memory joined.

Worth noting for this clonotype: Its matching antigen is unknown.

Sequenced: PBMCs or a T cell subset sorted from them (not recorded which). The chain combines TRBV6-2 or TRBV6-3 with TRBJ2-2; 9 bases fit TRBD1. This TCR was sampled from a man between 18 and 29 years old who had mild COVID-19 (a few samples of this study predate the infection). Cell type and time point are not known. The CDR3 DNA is TGTGCCAGCAGGATTCCGGGACAGGGTAACACCGGGGAGCTGTTTTTT. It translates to CASRIPGQGNTGELFF.